What follows are 18 T cell receptor beta chains derived from one specimen sequenced in a study of human T cells and chemical hapten exposure. A single record per CDR3 protein comes from TCRdb applying MiXCR to the RACE reads. This sample yields about 170,000 distinct CDR3 sequences, of which about a quarter are seen a single time; 2.1% belongs to the top ten. Sample time point: patch test 3, about 24 weeks after DPC sensitization. The treatment denotes: therapeutic diphenylcyclopropenone sensitization with weekly scalp DPC. The starting material was whole blood, obtained in connection with sensitization to the hapten diphenylcyclopropenone (DPC). The receptors originated from a woman aged 18 to 35 with alopecia areata. Some clones in this sample may be carry-over from other donors' samples.

This clonotype has ten or more counts. The rearrangement uses TRBV9 and TRBJ2-7; possibly TRBD1 for D (5 bases). The germline CDR1 and CDR2 sequences are SGDLS and YYNGEE. CDR3 length equals 16 residues. V lost 3 bases and J lost 2, with 18 bases in between. CDR3 protein: CASSGTGFGYPYEQYF. In nucleotides, the CDR3 is TGTGCCAGCAGCGGAACAGGTTTTGGGTACCCCTACGAGCAGTACTTC.

This clonotype was seen a few times. The J gene is TRBJ2-7, the V gene TRBV29-1, with TRBD1 matching 10 bases. V gave up 4 bases and J gave up 2 bases; unmatched junction bases: 5. CDR1 is SQVTM and CDR2 is ANQGSEA in the germline V gene. This CDR3 is 14 amino acids long. CDR3 coding DNA: TGCAGCGTTGGGGACAGGGGACTTGCCTACGAGCAGTACTTC. It codes for CSVGDRGLAYEQYF.

This clonotype occurred a few times. This sequence joins TRBV2 and TRBJ1-4; D is uncertain. The germline CDR1 and CDR2 sequences are SNHLY and FYNNEI. Trimming removed 5 bases from V and 7 bases from J, with 8 bases in between. The CDR3 is 12 amino acids. The CDR3 DNA is TGTGCCAGCAGTCCCCGAGGTGAAAAACTGTTTTTT. This encodes CASSPRGEKLFF.

This clonotype was seen a few times. CDR3 loop: CASSPEYTDTQYF. The CDR3 DNA sequence: TGTGCCAGCAGCCCGGAATACACAGATACGCAGTATTTT. This sequence joins TRBV7-9 and TRBJ2-3; D not resolved. The germline V gene has CDR1 SEHNR and CDR2 FQNEAQ (reference sequence). The V end was cut by 5 bases, the J end by 2 bases, with 8 bases between. The CDR3 contains 13 residues.

This clonotype was detected only a few times. The genes are TRBV5-1 and TRBJ2-7; D uncertain. CDR1 and CDR2 (germline): SGHRS, YFSETQ. V lost 0 bases and J lost 6, with 16 bases in between. This CDR3 is 15 amino acids long. The CDR3 DNA reads as TGCGCCAGCAGCTTGGATGGAACGACCTCCCTCGAGCAGTACTTC. This sequence encodes CASSLDGTTSLEQYF.

The rearrangement uses TRBV13 and TRBJ1-2; weak D call: TRBD1 (6 bases). Trimming shortened V by 4 bases and J by 3 bases, and 18 bases separated the two germline ends. The V gene's germline CDR1 is PRHDT and CDR2 FYEKMQ (reference sequence). The CDR3 length is 16 residues. The CDR3 loop reads CASSSRGEGWDYGYTF. In DNA form, the CDR3 reads TGTGCCAGCAGCTCAAGGGGGGAGGGTTGGGACTATGGCTACACCTTC.

This chain uses TRBV5-6 with TRBJ2-4; D not certain. Germline V CDR1 and CDR2: SGHDT, YYEEEE. V was trimmed by 0 bases and J by 0 bases, leaving 10 bases between them. The CDR3 spans 16 residues. The CDR3 DNA follows: TGTGCCAGCAGCTTGGGCAGGCTATTAGCCAAAAACATTCAGTACTTC. Amino acid sequence: CASSLGRLLAKNIQYF.

The rearrangement uses TRBV5-6 and TRBJ2-7, with TRBD2 as a possible D gene (6 bases). The CDR3 loop spans 14 amino acids. Germline V gives CDR1 SGHDT, CDR2 YYEEEE. V was shortened by 4 bases and J by 7 bases, with 18 bases between the two germline ends. DNA for the CDR3: TGTGCCAGCAGCCCAACGGGAGAGGGGAGGGAGCAGTACTTC. Protein: CASSPTGEGREQYF.

This clonotype came up a few times. The chain has TRBV4-1 and TRBJ1-1, with a weak D call TRBD1 (5 bases). The CDR3 runs 16 residues. With 3 bases removed from V and 0 bases from J, the gap between germline ends came to 14 bases. Germline lookup yields CDR1 MGHRA and CDR2 YSYEKL. The CDR3 spells CASSQPGARLNTEAFF. For the CDR3, the DNA is TGCGCCAGCAGCCAGCCCGGGGCGCGGTTGAACACTGAAGCTTTCTTT.

The chain carries TRBV29-1 and TRBJ2-5, with a possible D match to TRBD2 (6 bases). CDR1 is SQVTM, CDR2 ANQGSEA, per germline. V was pared by 4 bases and J by 5 bases, with 17 bases between. The CDR3 extends over 14 amino acids. CDR3 coding DNA: TGCAGCGTTGCCGCGGGACCCTCGATGGAGACCCAGTACTTC. Residues: CSVAAGPSMETQYF.

This clonotype was observed a few times. The J gene is TRBJ2-1, the V gene TRBV5-4; D gene ambiguous. The CDR3 has 15 residues. From germline, CDR1 is SGHNT and CDR2 YYREEE (reference sequence). V was cut by 4 bases and J by 4 bases, with 15 bases left in between. The CDR3 region is CASSPPTGPYNEQFF. CDR3 bases: TGTGCCAGCAGCCCTCCCACGGGCCCATACAATGAGCAGTTCTTC.

This clonotype occurred a few times. This chain uses TRBV4-1 with TRBJ2-1, with 11 positions matching TRBD2. The J segment lost 7 bases and the V segment lost 0 bases, leaving 8 bases of the junction unmatched. The CDR3 runs to 17 residues. CDR1 and CDR2 (germline): MGHRA, YSYEKL. CDR3 DNA sequence: TGCGCCAGCAGCCAAGACGGATTGGGACTAGCGGCTAATGAGCAGTTCTTC. Its translation is CASSQDGLGLAANEQFF.

The chain carries TRBV20-1 and TRBJ2-5; 9 nucleotides line up with TRBD2. This CDR3 has 15 residues. Unmatched junction bases numbered 10, after V lost 3 bases and J lost 5 bases. Germline CDR1 DFQATT, CDR2 SNEGSKA (reference sequence). The CDR3 sequence is CSARPSRGRDETQYF. The CDR3 DNA follows: TGCAGTGCTAGGCCTTCGCGCGGGAGGGACGAGACCCAGTACTTC.

This chain joins TRBV4-2 and TRBJ2-3; D is perhaps TRBD2 (6 bases). V lost 0 bases and J lost 2, with 21 bases in between. From germline, CDR1 is LGHNA and CDR2 YNFKEQ. The CDR3 loop spans 19 amino acids. CDR3 DNA sequence: TGTGCCAGCAGCCAAGAACGTGGAGGGGCCCGAGGGCTCACAGATACGCAGTATTTT. This gives the protein CASSQERGGARGLTDTQYF.

V is TRBV20-1 and J is TRBJ2-6; 7 bases fit TRBD1. Germline V gene lookup returns CDR1 DFQATT and CDR2 SNEGSKA (reference sequence). The CDR3 consists of 14 residues. The ends lost 5 bases at V and 2 bases at J; junction bases unmatched: 3. CDR3 DNA sequence: TGCAGTGCTGATACAGGGGCTGGGGCCAACGTCCTGACTTTC. Translated: CSADTGAGANVLTF.

The V call is TRBV4-1, the J call TRBJ1-5, with D maybe TRBD1 (6 bases). The CDR3 totals 17 residues. CDR1 and CDR2 (germline): MGHRA, YSYEKL. Trimming shortened V by 3 bases and J by 5 bases, and 20 bases separated the two germline ends. CDR3 sequence reads: CASSQNRQDLSYQPQHF. CDR3 nucleotides: TGCGCCAGCAGCCAGAATAGACAGGATTTGTCCTATCAGCCCCAGCATTTT.

This clonotype has a handful of counts. The rearrangement joins TRBV6-5 to TRBJ2-6; no clear D. The germline CDR1 and CDR2 sequences are MNHEY and SVGAGI. The CDR3 length is 15 residues. The V end lost 6 bases, the J end lost 5 bases, and 14 bases lay between the germline ends. CDR3 in amino acids: CASSLLPARANVLTF. CDR3 DNA: TGTGCCAGCAGCCTGCTACCGGCCCGGGCCAACGTCCTGACTTTC.

The chain couples TRBV27 to TRBJ1-1; D may be TRBD1 (5 bases). V gave up 3 bases and J gave up 4 bases, with 9 bases separating them. The CDR3 has 13 amino acids. Looked up from germline, CDR1 is MNHEY and CDR2 is SMNVEV (reference sequence). CDR3 DNA sequence: TGTGCCAGCAGTTTTGGGGGGGGCACTGAAGCTTTCTTT. Protein product: CASSFGGGTEAFF.